Presented here are 7 T cell receptor beta chains from one specimen sequenced in a study of T cells in Graves' hyperthyroidism and ophthalmopathy. TCR beta CDR3 regions were amplified from RNA transcripts. The primer set for the first-round RT-PCR of the TCR CDR3 was HTBI. TCRdb independently ran MiXCR on the multiplex PCR reads; one entry per CDR3 protein. The data contain some 200,000 distinct CDR3 sequences, 17% of them singletons. Material: blood. Receptors were obtained from a man aged 50 to 60 with Graves' hyperthyroidism.

The table lists this clonotype with many counts. The chain links TRBV11-1 to TRBJ2-7; 11 positions match TRBD2. Germline trimming cut 5 bases from V and 6 bases from J; bases unmatched to any gene: 12. In germline, CDR1 is SGHAT, CDR2 FQDESV (reference sequence). CDR3 length: 16 amino acids. CDR3 amino acids: CASSPPTSGKPSEQYF. The CDR3 region has the DNA TGTGCCAGCAGCCCACCGACTAGCGGGAAACCGTCCGAGCAGTACTTC.

The CDR3 region has the DNA TGTGCCAGTAGACGGACTAGCCCAGTGAGTTCCGAGCAGTACTTC. Its translation: CASRRTSPVSSEQYF. J is TRBJ2-7 and V is TRBV19; TRBD2 agrees at 8 bases. V lost 6 bases, J lost 6 bases, and 13 bases stayed unmatched. There are 15 residues in the CDR3. Looked up from germline, CDR1 is LNHDA and CDR2 is SQIVND (reference sequence).

Regarding this clonotype: A read error may explain this, as a much larger clone is one base away. The chain links TRBV2 to TRBJ1-5; D possibly corresponds to TRBD1 (5 bases). This CDR3 comprises 18 residues. CDR1 is SNHLY, CDR2 FYNNEI, per germline. The chain's CDR3 is CAGSFSGTATLGNQPQHF. The DNA for the CDR3 is TGTGCCGGCAGCTTCTCCGGGACCGCTACATTGGGCAATCAGCCCCAGCATTTT.

This clonotype was counted a few times. The chain recombines TRBV6-5 with TRBJ2-5; D possibly corresponds to TRBD1 (5 bases). Germline loops: CDR1 MNHEY, CDR2 SVGAGI. Trimming took 1 base from V and 2 from J, leaving 14 bases between them. This CDR3 contains 16 residues. The CDR3 nucleotides are TGTGCCAGCAGTTACTGGGGCGGTAGCTCACAAGAGACCCAGTACTTC. Translation: CASSYWGGSSQETQYF.

In its sample, this clonotype was seen many times. This chain uses TRBV2 with TRBJ2-1; D could derive from TRBD1 or TRBD2 (6 bases each). This CDR3 contains 15 residues. Deletions cut 4 bases from V and 8 bases from J, with 18 bases between. From germline, CDR1 is SNHLY and CDR2 FYNNEI. The CDR3 bases are TGTGCCAGCAGTGCACAGGGACTTGAGGGGGATGAGCAGTTCTTC. It specifies CASSAQGLEGDEQFF.

This clonotype was recorded many times. The gene calls are TRBV7-2 and TRBJ1-2, with 9 bases lining up with TRBD1. V was pared by 5 bases and J by 4 bases, with 2 bases of the junction left unmatched. CDR1 is SGHTA, CDR2 FQGNSA, per germline. The CDR3 is 13 amino acids. The CDR3 DNA reads as TGTGCCAGCAGCCTGGGACAGGGCTATGGCTACACCTTC. Protein: CASSLGQGYGYTF.

Concerning this clonotype: A much larger clone lies one base from this, so it may be a read error. The genes are TRBV2 and TRBJ1-4; 12 bases align to TRBD1. This CDR3 region has 16 residues. In germline, CDR1 is SNHLY, CDR2 FYNNEI. The CDR3 DNA sequence: TGTGCCAGCACGGGACAGGGGGCCTGGACTAATGAAAAACTGCTTTTT. It encodes CASTGQGAWTNEKLLF.